What follows are 27 T cell receptor beta chains derived from one specimen sequenced in a study of cytomegalovirus exposure and HLA in healthy donors. 13 Jbeta primers and 60 Vbeta primers were used for the PCR. Here immunoSEQ multiplex PCR was the method, and the copy in TCRdb shows in-frame clones only, minus some. The table shows roughly 300,000 clones, with about nine tenths occurring only once. Sequencing input: PBMCs. These receptors all come from a middle-aged man in good health and CMV-seropositive.

V is TRBV2 and J is TRBJ1-1, with D unresolved. The CDR3 is 14 residues long. Germline CDR1 SNHLY, CDR2 FYNNEI. The V end lost 8 bases, the J end lost 3 bases, and 16 bases lay between the germline ends. The CDR3 DNA sequence: TGTGCCAGCGGATCCCCGGATGGGCACACTGAAGCTTTCTTT. Residues: CASGSPDGHTEAFF.

The table lists this clone with a count of one. The J gene is TRBJ2-7, the V gene TRBV18; D gene unclear. Between the trimmed V and J ends, which lost 2 bases and 2 bases, there was a span of 4 bases. Germline CDR1 reads KGHSH; CDR2 reads LQKENI. CDR3 length equals 12 residues. CDR3 sequence reads: CASSPEAYEQYF. CDR3 nucleotides: TGTGCCAGCTCACCAGAGGCCTACGAGCAGTACTTC.

The gene calls are TRBV19 and TRBJ2-2, with 8 bases matching TRBD2. Germline-derived CDR1 and CDR2 are LNHDA and SQIVND (reference sequence). The CDR3 has 15 residues. V dropped 8 bases and J dropped 5; count of bases not matched to a gene: 10. The CDR3 coding sequence is TGTGCCAGTGCTACAGCGGGAGTAAATACCGGGGAGCTGTTTTTT. It is translated as CASATAGVNTGELFF.

The chain is built from TRBV4-1 and TRBJ2-5; 9 nucleotides line up with TRBD1. CDR1 and CDR2 from the germline V gene are MGHRA and YSYEKL. The CDR3 has 14 amino acids. The J segment lost 8 bases and the V segment lost 5 bases, leaving 9 bases of the junction unmatched. The CDR3 sequence is CASSELGTGRTQYF. For the CDR3, the DNA is TGCGCCAGCAGCGAACTAGGGACAGGGCGAACCCAGTACTTC.

To note about this clone: One end of the junction varies from germline; a read error may be responsible. The rearrangement uses TRBV7-9 and TRBJ2-5, with 7 bases lining up with TRBD1. Germline CDR1 reads SEHNR; CDR2 reads FQNEAQ (reference sequence). The CDR3 is made up of 14 amino acids. The chain's CDR3 is CSSSLKGQTETQYF. In nucleotides, the CDR3 is TGTTCCAGCAGCTTAAAGGGACAGACAGAGACCCAGTACTTC.

The chain combines TRBV5-6 with TRBJ1-4; TRBD1 might be the D (5 bases). Between the trimmed V and J ends, which lost 2 bases and 9 bases, there was a span of 26 bases. This CDR3 is built from 18 residues. Germline CDR1 is SGHDT and CDR2 is YYEEEE. CDR3 DNA sequence: TGTGCCAGCAGCTTACGTAACAGGCCCGCTGGGGCTATTAAAAAACTGTTTTTT. This translates into CASSLRNRPAGAIKKLFF.

The CDR3 loop reads CASRWAMNTEAFF. The CDR3 nucleotides read TGCGCCAGCAGGTGGGCAATGAACACTGAAGCTTTCTTT. The rearrangement links TRBV5-1 to TRBJ1-1, with D unresolved. Per germline, CDR1 SGHRS and CDR2 YFSETQ. The CDR3 length is 13 residues. Trimming took 5 bases from V and 0 from J, leaving 8 bases between them.

This chain uses TRBV7-2 with TRBJ2-3; TRBD1 matches 9 bases. With V trimmed by 7 bases and J by 3 bases, 5 bases remained unmatched. The V gene's germline CDR1 is SGHTA and CDR2 FQGNSA. The CDR3 contains 14 residues. CDR3 in amino acids: CASIDRGGTDTQYF. The CDR3 coding sequence is TGTGCCAGCATCGACAGGGGGGGAACAGATACGCAGTATTTT. The full variable domain, its missing parts supplied by reference TRBV7-2 and TRBJ2-3, is GAGVSQSPSNKVTEKGKDVELRCDPISGHTALYWYRQSLGQGLEFLIYFQGNSAPDKSGLPSDRFSAERTGGSVSTLTIQRTQQEDSAVYLCASIDRGGTDTQYFGPGTRLTVL.

The V call is TRBV10-2, the J call TRBJ1-2; D is possibly TRBD1 (5 bases). Germline CDR1 is WSHSY and CDR2 is SAAADI. The CDR3 sequence is 12 residues long. V was shortened by 4 bases and J by 8 bases, with 11 bases between the two germline ends. The chain's CDR3 is CASSGGLQGYTF. The CDR3 DNA reads as TGCGCCAGCAGTGGGGGACTTCAAGGCTACACCTTC.

There are a few counts of this clone. V gene TRBV7-6 combines with J gene TRBJ1-3; 8 bases align to TRBD1. The CDR3 covers 15 residues. CDR1 is SGHVS and CDR2 is FNYEAQ in the germline V gene. V lost 1 base, J lost 1 base, and 0 bases stayed unmatched. CDR3 bases: TGTGCCAGCAGCTTAGGGACAGGGTCTGGAAACACCATATATTTT. Protein sequence: CASSLGTGSGNTIYF.

This clone appeared once. V usage is TRBV7-9 and J usage is TRBJ2-3, with 7 bases fitting TRBD1. Germline CDR1 is SEHNR and CDR2 is FQNEAQ (reference sequence). CDR3 size: 16 residues. With 7 bases clipped from V and 5 bases from J, the junction kept 15 bases outside the gene matches. CDR3: CASNFFGTELLDTQYF. The CDR3, as DNA: TGTGCCAGCAATTTCTTCGGGACAGAACTTCTAGATACGCAGTATTTT.

This chain links TRBV10-2 with TRBJ2-2; possible D gene TRBD2, 6 bases. Germline V lookup: CDR1 WSHSY, CDR2 SAAADI. Trimming took off 4 bases at V and 6 bases at J, with 12 bases between the two ends. This CDR3 comprises 14 residues. CDR3 DNA: TGCGCCAGCAGTGGAACCGAGCGGGCCGGGGAGCTGTTTTTT. Translated, it gives CASSGTERAGELFF.

This sequence joins TRBV28 and TRBJ2-5; the D is unclear. V was trimmed by 5 bases and J by 8 bases, leaving 15 bases between them. Germline-derived CDR1 and CDR2 are MDHEN and SYDVKM. There are 13 residues in the CDR3. CDR3 coding DNA: TGTGCCAGCAGTCCCCCTGGCCCAGGAACCCAGTACTTC. It yields the protein CASSPPGPGTQYF.

The chain has TRBV5-1 and TRBJ2-2, with TRBD2 matching over 8 bases. The CDR3 has 16 residues. Unmatched junction bases numbered 5, after V lost 4 bases and J lost 0 bases. The germline CDR1 and CDR2 sequences are SGHRS and YFSETQ. The CDR3: CASSKVAGSNTGELFF. The CDR3 DNA sequence: TGCGCCAGCAGCAAAGTAGCGGGATCGAACACCGGGGAGCTGTTTTTT.

V is TRBV7-9 and J is TRBJ2-2, with 7 bases that match TRBD1. The CDR3 consists of 19 residues. CDR1 is SEHNR, CDR2 FQNEAQ, per germline (reference sequence). Trimming took 2 bases from V and 0 from J; bases not matched to a gene: 12. The chain's CDR3 is CASSLQGQVEIANTGELFF. CDR3 coding DNA: TGTGCCAGCAGCTTACAAGGACAGGTCGAAATCGCGAACACCGGGGAGCTGTTTTTT.

This clone was seen more than once but under ten times. The chain recombines TRBV7-9 with TRBJ1-4; the D gene is possibly TRBD1 (6 bases). This CDR3 spans 16 amino acids. CDR1 and CDR2 from the germline V gene are SEHNR and FQNEAQ (reference sequence). V gave up 3 bases and J gave up 5 bases, with 16 bases separating them. CDR3 in DNA: TGTGCCAGCAGCTTTAGTACAGGGAGACTGAATGAAAAACTGTTTTTT. It specifies CASSFSTGRLNEKLFF.

This clone was detected many times. The gene calls are TRBV7-2 and TRBJ2-3; 10 bases are a match to TRBD2. After removal of 3 bases from V and 3 bases from J, the junction contained 6 bases not matched to a gene. This CDR3 is 16 amino acids long. Germline assignment: CDR1 SGHTA and CDR2 FQGNSA. The CDR3 nucleotides are TGTGCCAGCAGCTTTCTATCTAGCGGGAGAACAGATACGCAGTATTTT. Translated: CASSFLSSGRTDTQYF.

This chain uses TRBV18 with TRBJ2-1; 7 bases are a match to TRBD2. This CDR3 region has 12 residues. V lost 3 bases, J lost 10 bases, and 3 bases stayed unmatched. The germline V gene encodes CDR1 KGHSH and CDR2 LQKENI. The CDR3 region is CASSPGREEQFF. The CDR3, as DNA: TGTGCCAGCTCACCGGGGCGGGAGGAGCAGTTCTTC.

This clone was seen once. The chain is built from TRBV7-6 and TRBJ1-5; D may be TRBD1 (5 bases). The CDR3 extends over 15 amino acids. The germline CDR1 and CDR2 sequences are SGHVS and FNYEAQ. V was clipped by 2 bases and J by 4 bases, with 12 bases between them. CDR3 nucleotides: TGTGCCAGCAGCTTACAGGGTACTGGGAATCAGCCCCAGCATTTT. As protein: CASSLQGTGNQPQHF.

The chain couples TRBV7-9 to TRBJ1-5, with D possibly TRBD1 on 5 matching bases. Germline-derived CDR1 and CDR2 are SEHNR and FQNEAQ (reference sequence). The CDR3 spans 14 residues. Trimming stripped 5 bases from V and 6 bases from J, with 14 bases between. CDR3 region: CASSRGRAGQPQHF. For the CDR3, the DNA is TGTGCCAGCAGCCGCGGCAGGGCAGGTCAGCCCCAGCATTTT.

This chain uses TRBV21-1 with TRBJ2-7; the table's D gene call, TRBD1, was not cross checked with the DNA. TRBV21-1 is listed as a pseudogene. The length of the CDR3 is 14 residues. The CDR3 here is CASSKKGQGDEQYF. In DNA form, the CDR3 reads TGTGCCAGCAGCAAAAAGGGACAGGGTGACGAGCAGTACTTC.

CDR3 sequence: CASSREGFEQYF. In DNA, the CDR3 is TGTGCCAGCAGCCGGGAGGGTTTCGAGCAGTACTTC. V gene TRBV6-5 combines with J gene TRBJ2-7, with 8 bases aligning to TRBD2. The junction had 4 bases not matched to a gene; V was cut back by 6 bases and J by 6 bases. This CDR3 comprises 12 residues. In germline, CDR1 is MNHEY, CDR2 SVGAGI.

The chain uses TRBV29-1 and TRBJ1-3, with a tentative D call TRBD1 (5 bases). From germline, CDR1 is SQVTM and CDR2 ANQGSEA. The CDR3 consists of 12 residues. V shed 2 bases and J shed 7 bases, with 9 bases lying between them. Written as DNA, the CDR3 is TGCAGCGTTGAAAGCGGGACGAACACCATATATTTT. Protein: CSVESGTNTIYF.

V and J are TRBV2 and TRBJ2-5; the match to TRBD2 covers 9 bases. The DNA end lines up better with TRBJ2-7; the J call may be wrong. The germline V gene has CDR1 SNHLY and CDR2 FYNNEI. The CDR3 spans 14 residues. The CDR3 DNA reads as TGTGCCAGCAGTGAGGCTAGCGGGGCCTACGAGCAGTACTTC. Translating it yields CASSEASGAYEQYF.

The chain couples TRBV6-1 to TRBJ2-7, with TRBD2 identical over 12 bases. This CDR3 region has 18 residues. V lost 1 base, J lost 3 bases, and 10 bases stayed unmatched. Germline CDR1 and CDR2: MNHNS and SASEGT. For the CDR3, the DNA is TGTGCCAGCAGTGAAGTCGGACTAGCGGGATTAGGTATCTACGAGCAGTACTTC. Translated, it gives CASSEVGLAGLGIYEQYF.

The chain recombines TRBV13 with TRBJ1-1, with D unclear. The germline gives CDR1 PRHDT, CDR2 FYEKMQ (reference sequence). The CDR3 has 16 residues. The V and J ends lost 4 bases and 4 bases respectively, with 19 bases between them. The CDR3 sequence is CASSSRAFSRGTEAFF. CDR3 bases: TGTGCCAGCAGCTCACGGGCCTTCTCCCGGGGCACTGAAGCTTTCTTT.

This chain joins TRBV10-3 and TRBJ1-2; TRBD1 aligns across 9 bases. CDR1 and CDR2 from the germline V gene are ENHRY and SYGVKD. CDR3 length: 18 amino acids. V lost 4 bases, J lost 0 bases, and 12 bases stayed unmatched. Here the CDR3 reads CAISGKGQGHPPNYGYTF. The DNA of the CDR3 is TGTGCCATCAGTGGAAAGGGACAGGGACATCCCCCTAACTATGGCTACACCTTC.